One T cell receptor (beta chain) is described in this entry. Its cognate antigen is unknown. Germline V gives CDR1 DFQATT, CDR2 SNEGSKA (reference sequence). Trimming at V came to 0 bases and at J to 4 bases, leaving 10 bases not matched to a gene. The CDR3 contains 16 residues. The TCRbeta library incorporated unique molecular identifiers. Each CDR3 protein is one row after TCRdb ran MiXCR on the PCR reads. Here the sample spans 600,000 to 700,000 distinct CDR3 sequences, approximately 14% being singletons. The record originates from a study of T-cell reconstitution after alpha-beta-depleted transplantation in children. Study findings and constraints: Surviving thymic progenitors and recipient T cells were the source of high TCRbeta diversity at day 60 in some patients. Expanded clones from the graft, numbering several hundred, reportedly supplied alpha-beta T cells about two months after transplant.

The V and J genes are TRBV20-1 and TRBJ2-3; TRBD2 agrees at 7 bases. The starting material was PBMCs, obtained before TCRalphabeta/CD19-depleted stem cell transplant. The TCR sequence derives from a girl aged 2-10 years with congenital amegakaryocytic thrombocytopenia, due to receive a stem cell transplant. CDR3 loop: CSARERWREFADTQYF. CDR3 coding DNA: TGCAGTGCTAGAGAGCGCTGGCGGGAGTTCGCAGATACGCAGTATTTT.